This entry is about one T cell receptor (beta chain). Its antigen is not known. This specimen belongs to a study of monozygotic twins with inflammatory bowel disease. In germline, CDR1 is SGHRS, CDR2 YFSETQ. This CDR3 is built from 14 residues. Amplification of TCRalpha and TCRbeta cDNA involved two nested PCRs that ran for roughly 17 and 9 cycles. After re-calling the 5' RACE reads, TCRdb lists one entry per CDR3 protein, DNA absent. The sample totals fewer than 550,000 distinct CDR3 sequences; its top ten clones hold roughly 2.5%. The study's findings and limits: Concordance status among twins (concordant versus discordant) showed no link to repertoire similarity, possibly from limited power. Among IBD patients, TCRbeta diversity (inverse Simpson) was lower than in healthy co-twins.

The chain uses TRBV5-1 and TRBJ2-1; TCRdb reports TRBD1, a call that lacks DNA to check it against. The receptor was isolated from a human donor with ulcerative colitis or Crohn's disease, or a healthy co-twin of an affected twin (not recorded which). The sample consisted of blood. This chain's CDR3 is CASGTGPSYNEQFF.